Listed here are 16 T cell receptor beta chains from one sample, sequenced in a study of OX40 agonist ivuxolimab in advanced cancers. Sequencing was performed with immunoSEQ multiplex PCR; in TCRdb, only in-frame clones are kept and a portion is missing. Of tens of thousands of clones listed, over 75% were seen once; the top ten hold roughly 2.6%. The sample consisted of CD4+ or CD8+ T cells sorted from blood, taken in a trial of the OX40 agonist ivuxolimab. Source of these receptors: an adult with an advanced solid tumor such as melanoma, head and neck, liver or kidney cancer.

This chain connects TRBV10-2 to TRBJ2-3; 7 positions agree with TRBD2. CDR1 is WSHSY and CDR2 is SAAADI in the germline V gene. After removal of 5 bases from V and 2 bases from J, the junction contained 4 bases not matched to a gene. The CDR3 is 14 residues long. As DNA, the CDR3 is TGCGCCAGCAGTAAGCGGGGTTCCACAGATACGCAGTATTTT. Protein: CASSKRGSTDTQYF.

The CDR3 loop is CASSREFGYEQYF. The CDR3 coding sequence is TGTGCCAGCAGTCGTGAATTCGGCTACGAGCAGTACTTC. This chain connects TRBV6-1 to TRBJ2-7; D not certain. The CDR3 runs to 13 residues. V was cut by 5 bases and J by 3 bases, with 11 bases left in between. Germline V gene data show CDR1 as MNHNS and CDR2 as SASEGT.

The chain employs TRBV5-4 and TRBJ2-7, with a tentative D call TRBD2 (6 bases). Trimming removed 4 bases from V and 0 bases from J, with 17 bases in between. This CDR3 is built from 16 residues. Germline V gives CDR1 SGHNT, CDR2 YYREEE (reference sequence). CDR3 nucleotides: TGTGCCAGCAGCCCGGGTCGTAGCGGTAGCTCCTACGAGCAGTACTTC. Residues: CASSPGRSGSSYEQYF. Combining the CDR3 with reference TRBV5-4 and TRBJ2-7 gives the whole variable domain ETGVTQSPTHLIKTRGQQVTLRCSSQSGHNTVSWYQQALGQGPQFIFQYYREEENGRGNFPPRFSGLQFPNYSSELNVNALELDDSALYLCASSPGRSGSSYEQYFGPGTRLTVT.

The CDR3 bases are TGTGCCATCAGTGATGGCCAAGAGACCCAGTACTTC. This translates into CAISDGQETQYF. This chain connects TRBV10-3 to TRBJ2-5; D is undetermined. Germline lookup yields CDR1 ENHRY and CDR2 SYGVKD. The V and J ends lost 3 bases and 1 base respectively, with 3 bases between them. This CDR3 spans 12 amino acids.

J is TRBJ2-3 and V is TRBV19, with 10 bases fitting TRBD2. J gave up 1 base and V 4 bases, and 8 bases lay outside the gene matches. CDR3 size: 17 residues. Germline lookup yields CDR1 LNHDA and CDR2 SQIVND (reference sequence). CDR3 sequence (DNA): TGTGCCAGTAGTAGGAGAAGCGGGAGGGCCGGCACAGATACGCAGTATTTT. It yields the protein CASSRRSGRAGTDTQYF.

This chain connects TRBV2 to TRBJ2-1, with 11 bases lining up with TRBD2. Germline CDR1 is SNHLY and CDR2 is FYNNEI. The trim removed 6 bases at V and 5 bases at J, leaving 6 bases unmatched. The CDR3 is 15 residues long. Here the CDR3 reads CASSKLAGVNNEQFF. The CDR3, as DNA: TGTGCCAGCAGCAAACTAGCGGGAGTGAACAATGAGCAGTTCTTC. The full variable domain, completed using reference TRBV2 and TRBJ2-1, is EPEVTQTPSHQVTQMGQEVILRCVPISNHLYFYWYRQILGQKVEFLVSFYNNEISEKSEIFDDQFSVERPDGSNFTLKIRSTKLEDSAMYFCASSKLAGVNNEQFFGPGTRLTVL.

V gene TRBV28 combines with J gene TRBJ2-7, with 8 bases identical to TRBD1. The V gene end was trimmed by 3 bases and the J gene end by 5 bases; junction bases not matched to a gene: 9. Germline V gene sequence: CDR1 MDHEN, CDR2 SYDVKM. This CDR3 has 15 residues. As DNA, the CDR3 is TGTGCCAGCAGTTTGAAGGTCAGGGGGCAGGACGAGCAGTACTTC. It is translated as CASSLKVRGQDEQYF.

V is TRBV19 and J is TRBJ1-1; TRBD1 matches at 7 bases. This CDR3 is built from 17 residues. Germline V CDR1 and CDR2: LNHDA, SQIVND (reference sequence). With V trimmed by 7 bases and J by 4 bases, 18 bases remained unmatched. The CDR3 coding sequence is TGTGCCAGTAAGACGACTGGGCAGGGGGGAGTCGGCACTGAAGCTTTCTTT. Protein sequence: CASKTTGQGGVGTEAFF. Supplemented by reference TRBV19 and TRBJ1-1, the full variable domain reads DGGITQSPKYLFRKEGQNVTLSCEQNLNHDAMYWYRQDPGQGLRLIYYSQIVNDFQKGDIAEGYSVSREKKESFPLTVTSAQKNPTAFYLCASKTTGQGGVGTEAFFGQGTRLTVV.

The CDR3 DNA is TGTGCCAGCGAGGCGGGAGGAAGCGAGCAGTACTTC. Amino acid sequence: CASEAGGSEQYF. This rearrangement joins TRBV28 to TRBJ2-7; TRBD2 matches at 8 bases. There are 12 residues in the CDR3. Germline assignment: CDR1 MDHEN and CDR2 SYDVKM. V dropped 8 bases and J dropped 6; count of bases not matched to a gene: 6.

The chain is built from TRBV5-6 and TRBJ1-3; weak D call: TRBD1 (6 bases). This CDR3 is built from 17 residues. CDR1 is SGHDT, CDR2 YYEEEE, per germline. V lost 3 bases and J 0 bases, leaving 16 bases between the germline ends. The CDR3 region is CASSSWGLIPSGNTIYF. In DNA form, the CDR3 reads TGTGCCAGCAGCTCTTGGGGGCTTATACCCTCTGGAAACACCATATATTTT.

The chain is built from TRBV27 and TRBJ2-3; 8 positions agree with TRBD1. This CDR3 has 13 residues. Germline V gene lookup returns CDR1 MNHEY and CDR2 SMNVEV (reference sequence). The junction had 9 bases not matched to a gene; V was cut back by 10 bases and J by 6 bases. The CDR3 here is CANTRGRVDTQYF. CDR3 DNA sequence: TGTGCCAACACCAGGGGGCGGGTGGATACGCAGTATTTT.

The chain uses TRBV7-2 and TRBJ2-2; 8 nucleotides align to TRBD2. V lost 3 bases and J lost 5; bases outside the gene matches: 11. CDR3 length equals 17 residues. CDR1 and CDR2 (germline): SGHTA, FQGNSA. The CDR3 protein is CASSFHGRAVGTGELFF. CDR3 in DNA: TGTGCCAGCAGCTTTCACGGGAGGGCCGTCGGGACCGGGGAGCTGTTTTTT.

The genes are TRBV19 and TRBJ2-1; D is perhaps TRBD1 (5 bases). The CDR3 has 14 amino acids. The germline V and J ends were trimmed by 3 bases and 9 bases, with 15 bases remaining between them. Germline V gene sequence: CDR1 LNHDA, CDR2 SQIVND (reference sequence). CDR3 DNA: TGTGCCAGTAGTATGTCGGGCAGGGTGGGTGAGCAGTTCTTC. It translates to CASSMSGRVGEQFF.

The chain combines TRBV5-1 with TRBJ2-7; TRBD1 matches at 8 bases. Per germline, CDR1 SGHRS and CDR2 YFSETQ. This CDR3 has 14 residues. With V trimmed by 0 bases and J by 9 bases, 8 bases remained unmatched. In DNA, the CDR3 is TGCGCCAGCAGCTTGGGACAGGGGCCCGAGACGCAGTACTTC. Translation: CASSLGQGPETQYF.

The rearrangement joins TRBV5-4 to TRBJ2-2, with a weak D call TRBD2 (5 bases). The CDR3 is made up of 15 amino acids. Looked up from germline, CDR1 is SGHNT and CDR2 is YYREEE (reference sequence). V was pared by 4 bases and J by 7 bases, with 17 bases between. CDR3 coding DNA: TGTGCCAGCAGCCGGAAAAGCGGATCGGGCGGGGAGCTGTTTTTT. Translation: CASSRKSGSGGELFF.

V gene TRBV5-1 combines with J gene TRBJ2-7; 14 bases are shared with TRBD2. There are 17 residues in the CDR3. V lost 0 bases and J lost 6; bases outside the gene matches: 8. Germline CDR1 is SGHRS and CDR2 is YFSETQ. This CDR3 is CASSLGLAGGPLGEQYF. The CDR3 bases are TGCGCCAGCAGCTTGGGACTAGCGGGAGGGCCACTCGGCGAGCAGTACTTC.